This T cell receptor beta chain was recorded in a study of PD-1 blockade in classical Hodgkin lymphoma. The table came from immunoSEQ multiplex PCR; TCRdb's copy has only in-frame clones and leaves some out. Among about 28,000 clones, roughly 70% were seen once, and the ten largest hold roughly 24%. As to this clone: Its target is unknown.

Exposure to brentuximab vedotin varied, and each patient had relapsed following autologous stem cell transplantation. Each best response was a complete response, a partial response or progressive disease. General study results and limits: Possible causes of repertoire differences, disease activity or prior therapy, remain undefined.

V lost 8 bases to trimming and J lost 8 bases, with 12 bases between them. CDR3 size: 10 residues. CDR1 and CDR2 from the germline V gene are SQVTM and ANQGSEA. The receptor comes from a human donor with classical Hodgkin lymphoma. V and J are TRBV29-1 and TRBJ1-1, with D possibly matching TRBD1 (6 bases). Sequencing used peripheral blood mononuclear cells (PBMCs), obtained before the second cycle of nivolumab. The CDR3, as DNA: TGCAGCACCGGGGGGGGCGAAGCTTTCTTT. Its translation is CSTGGGEAFF.